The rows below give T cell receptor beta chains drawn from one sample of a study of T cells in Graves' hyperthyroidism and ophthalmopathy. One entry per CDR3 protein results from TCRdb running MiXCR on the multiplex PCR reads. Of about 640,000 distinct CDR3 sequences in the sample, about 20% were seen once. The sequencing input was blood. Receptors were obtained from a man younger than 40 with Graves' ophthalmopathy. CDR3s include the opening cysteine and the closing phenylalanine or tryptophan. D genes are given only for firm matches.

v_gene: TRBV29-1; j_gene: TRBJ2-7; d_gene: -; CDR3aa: CSVEDPADRTYEQYF
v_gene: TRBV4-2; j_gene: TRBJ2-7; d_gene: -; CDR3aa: CASSQERTDSYEQYF
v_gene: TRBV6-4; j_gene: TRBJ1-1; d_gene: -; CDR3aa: CASSDSTDSDLTEAFF
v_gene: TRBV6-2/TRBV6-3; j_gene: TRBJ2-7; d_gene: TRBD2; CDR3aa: CASSVRLAGGGSGPSYEQYF
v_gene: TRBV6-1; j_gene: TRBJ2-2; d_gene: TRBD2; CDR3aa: CASTVVGRAKSGELFF
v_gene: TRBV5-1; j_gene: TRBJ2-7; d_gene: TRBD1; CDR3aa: CASSMEPGQGYEQYF
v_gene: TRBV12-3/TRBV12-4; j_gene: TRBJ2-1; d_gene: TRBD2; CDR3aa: CASSPMTGGGLAGYNEQFF
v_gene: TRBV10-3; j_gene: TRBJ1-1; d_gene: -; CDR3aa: CAISESGRGNTEAFF
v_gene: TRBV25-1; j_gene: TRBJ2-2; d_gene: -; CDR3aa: CASSERDTGELFF
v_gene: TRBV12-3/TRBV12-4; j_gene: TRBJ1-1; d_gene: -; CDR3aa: CASTSGQEAFF